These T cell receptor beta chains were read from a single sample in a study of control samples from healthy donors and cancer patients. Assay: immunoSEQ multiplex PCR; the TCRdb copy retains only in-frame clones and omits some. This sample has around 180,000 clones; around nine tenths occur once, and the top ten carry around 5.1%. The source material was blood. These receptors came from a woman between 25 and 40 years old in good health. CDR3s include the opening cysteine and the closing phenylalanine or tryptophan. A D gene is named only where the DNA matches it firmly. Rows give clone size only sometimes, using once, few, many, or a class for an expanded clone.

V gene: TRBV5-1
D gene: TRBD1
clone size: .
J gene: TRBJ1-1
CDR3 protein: CASSTPQGGKFEAFF
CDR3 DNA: TGCGCCAGCAGCACCCCACAGGGGGGGAAGTTTGAAGCTTTCTTT

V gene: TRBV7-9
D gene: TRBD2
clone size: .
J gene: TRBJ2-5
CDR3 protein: CASSLGSGRAGETQYF
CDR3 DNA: TGTGCCAGCAGCTTAGGTAGCGGGAGGGCCGGAGAGACCCAGTACTTC

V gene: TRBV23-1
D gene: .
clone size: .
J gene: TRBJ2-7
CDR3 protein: CASSHSIRTEGCEQYF
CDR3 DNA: TGCGCCAGCAGTCACTCTATCAGGACAGAAGGGTGCGAGCAGTACTTC

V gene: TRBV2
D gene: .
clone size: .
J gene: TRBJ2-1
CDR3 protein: CASSGGRERDEQFF
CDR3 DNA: TGTGCCAGCAGTGGGGGGCGGGAGAGGGATGAGCAGTTCTTC

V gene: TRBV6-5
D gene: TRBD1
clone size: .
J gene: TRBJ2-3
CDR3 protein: CASSYGRGDTQYF
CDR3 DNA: TGTGCCAGCAGTTACGGCAGGGGGGATACGCAGTATTTT

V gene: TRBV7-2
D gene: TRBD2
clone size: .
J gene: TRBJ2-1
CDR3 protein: CASSLRLLAGGDNEQFF
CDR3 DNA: TGTGCCAGCAGCTTGCGCCTACTAGCGGGGGGGGACAATGAGCAGTTCTTC

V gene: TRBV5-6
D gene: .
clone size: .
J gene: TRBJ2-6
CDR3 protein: CASSSIRRSGANVLTF
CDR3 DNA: TGTGCCAGCAGCTCAATTAGGCGCTCTGGGGCCAACGTCCTGACTTTC

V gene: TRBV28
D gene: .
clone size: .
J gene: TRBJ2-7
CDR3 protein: CASTPGGNYEQYF
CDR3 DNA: TGTGCCAGCACCCCGGGCGGGAACTACGAGCAGTACTTC

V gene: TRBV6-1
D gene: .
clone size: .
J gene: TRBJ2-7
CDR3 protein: CASSEAGQGYEQYF
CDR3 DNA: TGTGCCAGCAGTGAAGCGGGTCAGGGGTACGAGCAGTACTTC

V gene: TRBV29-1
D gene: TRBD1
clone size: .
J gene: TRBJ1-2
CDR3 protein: CSVPVPGQGLYGYTF
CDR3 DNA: TGCAGCGTCCCCGTACCAGGACAGGGGCTTTATGGCTACACCTTC

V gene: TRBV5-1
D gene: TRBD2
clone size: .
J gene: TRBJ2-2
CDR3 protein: CASSLLGEGTGELFF
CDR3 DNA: TGCGCCAGCAGCTTGCTAGGGGAGGGCACCGGGGAGCTGTTTTTT

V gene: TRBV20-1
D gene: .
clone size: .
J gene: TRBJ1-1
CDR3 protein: CSASVLPFGATEAFF
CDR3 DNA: TGCAGTGCGAGTGTTCTCCCTTTTGGGGCCACTGAAGCTTTCTTT

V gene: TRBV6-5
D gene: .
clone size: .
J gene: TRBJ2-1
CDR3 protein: CASSTRTNSYNEQFF
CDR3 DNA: TGTGCCAGCAGTACCCGGACTAACTCCTACAATGAGCAGTTCTTC

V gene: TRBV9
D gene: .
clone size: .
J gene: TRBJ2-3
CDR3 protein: CASSVGTRGGTQYF
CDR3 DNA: TGTGCCAGCAGCGTAGGAACTCGGGGAGGTACGCAGTATTTT

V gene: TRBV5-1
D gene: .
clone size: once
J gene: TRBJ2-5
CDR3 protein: CASSFSGEETQYF
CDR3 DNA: TGCGCCAGCAGCTTTTCGGGGGAGGAGACCCAGTACTTC

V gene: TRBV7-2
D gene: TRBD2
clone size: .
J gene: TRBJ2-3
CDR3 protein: CASSLQASGRGTDTQYF
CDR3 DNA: TGTGCCAGCAGCTTACAGGCTAGCGGGAGGGGCACAGATACGCAGTATTTT

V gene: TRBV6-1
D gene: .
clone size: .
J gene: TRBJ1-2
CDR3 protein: CASSEGPGNESTGYTF
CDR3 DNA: TGTGCCAGCAGTGAAGGACCCGGAAATGAGTCGACTGGCTACACCTTC

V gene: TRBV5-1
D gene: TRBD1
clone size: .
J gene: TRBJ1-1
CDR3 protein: CASRADRATEAFF
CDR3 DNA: TGCGCCAGCAGGGCGGACAGGGCTACTGAAGCTTTCTTT

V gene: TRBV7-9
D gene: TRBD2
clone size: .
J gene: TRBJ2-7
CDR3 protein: CASSLTRAGGDHEQYF
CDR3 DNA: TGTGCCAGCAGCTTAACCAGAGCGGGGGGAGACCACGAGCAGTACTTC

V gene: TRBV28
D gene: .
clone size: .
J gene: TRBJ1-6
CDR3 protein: CASSFRVSNSPLHF
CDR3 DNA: TGTGCCAGCAGTTTTAGGGTTTCCAATTCACCCCTCCACTTT

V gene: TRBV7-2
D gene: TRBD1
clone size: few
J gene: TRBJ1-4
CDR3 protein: CASSWTGGTNEKLFF
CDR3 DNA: TGTGCCAGCAGCTGGACAGGGGGCACTAATGAAAAACTGTTTTTT

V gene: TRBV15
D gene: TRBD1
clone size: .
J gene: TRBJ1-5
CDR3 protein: CATSRDLGTGNQPQHF
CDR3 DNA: TGTGCCACCAGCAGAGATCTTGGGACAGGCAATCAGCCCCAGCATTTT

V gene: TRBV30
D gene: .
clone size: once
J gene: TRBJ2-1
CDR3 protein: CAWSVHGRADEQFF
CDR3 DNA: TGTGCCTGGAGTGTACATGGCCGGGCGGATGAGCAGTTCTTC

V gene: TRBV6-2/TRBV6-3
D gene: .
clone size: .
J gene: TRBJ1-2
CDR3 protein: CASSFVAHGYTF
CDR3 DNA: TGTGCCAGCAGTTTTGTAGCCCATGGCTACACCTTC

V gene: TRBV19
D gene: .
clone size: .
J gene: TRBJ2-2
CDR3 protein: CASRRARREGYGELFF
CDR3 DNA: TGTGCCAGTAGACGGGCGCGGCGAGAGGGTTACGGGGAGCTGTTTTTT

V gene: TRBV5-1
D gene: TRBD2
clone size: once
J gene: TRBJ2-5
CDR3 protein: CARSWGGGGGETQYF
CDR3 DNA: TGCGCCCGCAGCTGGGGCGGCGGGGGGGGAGAGACCCAGTACTTC

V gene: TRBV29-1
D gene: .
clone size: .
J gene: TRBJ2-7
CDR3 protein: CSVERGGPYEQYF
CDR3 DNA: TGCAGCGTTGAACGTGGGGGGCCGTACGAGCAGTACTTC

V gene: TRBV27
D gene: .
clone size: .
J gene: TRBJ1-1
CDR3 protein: CASSAFGRWNTEAFF
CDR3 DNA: TGTGCCAGCAGTGCGTTTGGACGGTGGAACACTGAAGCTTTCTTT

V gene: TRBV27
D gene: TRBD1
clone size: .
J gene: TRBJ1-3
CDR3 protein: CASSPGTGNRENTIYF
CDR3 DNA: TGTGCCAGCAGCCCTGGGACAGGGAATAGAGAAAACACCATATATTTT

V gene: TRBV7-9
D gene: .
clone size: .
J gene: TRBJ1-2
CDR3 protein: CASSLPSTSLYGYTF
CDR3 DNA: TGTGCCAGCAGCTTACCGTCGACGAGTCTCTATGGCTACACCTTC

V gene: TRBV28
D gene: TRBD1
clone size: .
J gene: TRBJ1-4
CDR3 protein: CAGRTGGASEKLFF
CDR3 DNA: TGTGCCGGAAGGACAGGGGGCGCTTCGGAAAAACTGTTTTTT

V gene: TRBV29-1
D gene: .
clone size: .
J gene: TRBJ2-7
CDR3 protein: CSVEYQGATYEQYF
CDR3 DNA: TGCAGCGTTGAGTACCAGGGTGCCACCTACGAGCAGTACTTC

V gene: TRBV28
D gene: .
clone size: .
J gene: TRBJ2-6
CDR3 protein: CASSPWGATGANVLTF
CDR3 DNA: TGTGCCAGCAGTCCCTGGGGCGCTACTGGGGCCAACGTCCTGACTTTC

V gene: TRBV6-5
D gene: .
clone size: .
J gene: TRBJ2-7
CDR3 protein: CASSPRPGYEQYF
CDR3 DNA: TGTGCCAGCAGTCCCCGGCCCGGTTACGAGCAGTACTTC

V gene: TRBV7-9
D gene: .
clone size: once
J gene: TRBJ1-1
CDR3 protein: CASSLTGSLNTEAFF
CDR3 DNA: TGTGCCAGCAGCTTAACCGGCAGCTTGAACACTGAAGCTTTCTTT

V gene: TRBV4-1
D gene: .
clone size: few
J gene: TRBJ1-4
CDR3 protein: CASSQDGRKLFF
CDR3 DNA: TGCGCCAGCAGCCAAGATGGCAGAAAACTGTTTTTT

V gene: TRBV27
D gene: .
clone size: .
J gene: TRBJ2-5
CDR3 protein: CASRGTQYF
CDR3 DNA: TGTGCCAGCAGGGGGACCCAGTACTTC

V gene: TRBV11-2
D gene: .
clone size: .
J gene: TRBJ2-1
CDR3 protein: CASSVYNEQFF
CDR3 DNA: TGTGCCAGCAGCGTGTACAATGAGCAGTTCTTC

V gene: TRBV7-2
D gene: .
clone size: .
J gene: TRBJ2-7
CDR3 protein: CASSLGGTLSYEQYF
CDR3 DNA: TGTGCCAGCAGCTTAGGGGGGACCCTCTCCTACGAGCAGTACTTC

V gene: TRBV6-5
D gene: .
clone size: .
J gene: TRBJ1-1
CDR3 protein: CASNPAPNTEAFF
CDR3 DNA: TGTGCCAGCAATCCGGCCCCGAACACTGAAGCTTTCTTT